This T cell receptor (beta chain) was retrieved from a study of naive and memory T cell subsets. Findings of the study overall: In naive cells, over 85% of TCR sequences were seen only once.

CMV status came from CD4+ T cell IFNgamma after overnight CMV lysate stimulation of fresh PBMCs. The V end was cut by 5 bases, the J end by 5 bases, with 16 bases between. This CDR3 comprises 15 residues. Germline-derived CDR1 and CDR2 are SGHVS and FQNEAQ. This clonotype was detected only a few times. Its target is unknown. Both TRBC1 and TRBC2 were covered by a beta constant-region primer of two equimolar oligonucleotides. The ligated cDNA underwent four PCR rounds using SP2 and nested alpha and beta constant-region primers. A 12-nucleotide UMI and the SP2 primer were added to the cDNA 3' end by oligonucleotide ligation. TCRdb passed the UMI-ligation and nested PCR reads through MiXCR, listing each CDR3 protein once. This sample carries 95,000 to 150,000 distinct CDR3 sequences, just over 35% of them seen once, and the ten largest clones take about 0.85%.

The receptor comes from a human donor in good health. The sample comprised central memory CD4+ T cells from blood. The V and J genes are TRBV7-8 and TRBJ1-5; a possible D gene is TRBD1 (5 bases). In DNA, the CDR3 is TGTGCCAGCAGCCCTCGGGACGGAGGTTATCAGCCCCAGCATTTT. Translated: CASSPRDGGYQPQHF.